This T cell receptor beta chain was captured by sequencing in a study of CXCR3-negative and CXCR3-positive naive CD8 T cells. The study, taken as a whole, reports: It was found that naive subsets had comparable surface CD5, and TCR strength was inferred from TRB CDR3 properties. Both of the naive subsets showed about the same high diversity, but memory CD8+ cells had much less. Hydrophobicity of TRB CDR3s was greater in CXCR3-positive naive cells than in CXCR3-negative naive cells.

Note on this clonotype: Its antigen is undetermined.

UMI-labeled TRB cDNA libraries were prepared by 5' RACE. TCRdb reprocessed the 5' RACE reads, with one entry per CDR3 protein and no DNA. This sample's clone table lists around 84,000 distinct CDR3 sequences. Germline CDR1 reads SQVTM; CDR2 reads ANQGSEA. This CDR3 spans 14 amino acids. The sorting of each CD8+ T cell subset was done in triplicate, at about 300,000 cells each. Naive CD8+ T cells showed a CD45RO-CCR7+CD27+CD95- phenotype. This clonotype originated in a human donor in good health. Some clones in this sample may be carry-over from other donors' samples. Input material: naive CXCR3+ CD8+ T cells from blood. Subset defined: CD45RO-CCR7+CD27+CD95- naive CD8+ T cells expressing CXCR3 (TNR3+). The chain joins TRBV29-1 to TRBJ2-2; TCRdb outputs TRBD2, but without DNA this stays unchecked. CDR3 protein: CSVEKGLNTGELFF.